This T cell receptor (beta chain) was retrieved from a study of siplizumab effects on memory and regulatory T cells. Per sample, 100,000 or so TCR templates underwent assay. Repertoires were generated with immunoSEQ multiplex PCR, while TCRdb's copy carries only in-frame clones and drops some. Of just under 85,000 clones in the sample, 80% to 90% are singletons; the top ten hold approximately 1.5%. CDR1 and CDR2 from the germline V gene are MNHNY and SVGAGI (reference sequence). CDR3 length: 14 amino acids. V shed 6 bases and J 4 bases; nucleotides not matched to a gene: 6. Study-wide results and caveats: Among sequences traceable to unstimulated CD4+ memory cells, alloreactive ones were significantly reduced by siplizumab.

On this clone: Its antigen remains unidentified.

The chain joins TRBV6-6 to TRBJ2-3, with 8 nucleotides matching TRBD2. The sequence was obtained from a human donor in good health. Sequenced: Tregs sorted from blood. The CDR3 reads CASRRGALADTQYF. DNA for the CDR3: TGTGCCAGCAGGCGGGGGGCCCTGGCAGATACGCAGTATTTT.